The 25 T cell receptor beta chains in this list originate from one sample, sequenced in a study of T-cell memory formation after mild COVID-19. One entry per CDR3 protein, called by TCRdb with MiXCR from the 5' RACE reads. Of about 290,000 distinct CDR3 sequences in the sample, about 15% were seen once. Sequences were obtained from PBMCs or a T cell subset sorted from them (not recorded which). Source of these receptors: a young man who had mild COVID-19 (a few samples of this study predate the infection). Cell type and time point are not known.

The V gene is TRBV6-6, the J gene TRBJ2-7; TRBD1 agrees at 9 bases. The germline V gene encodes CDR1 MNHNY and CDR2 SVGAGI (reference sequence). The V and J ends lost 0 bases and 1 base, in that order; junction bases with no gene match: 1. The CDR3 sequence is 15 residues long. For the CDR3, the DNA is TGTGCCAGCAGTTACTCGGGGACAGGGTCCTACGAGCAGTACTTC. The encoded protein is CASSYSGTGSYEQYF.

This clonotype was counted at least ten times. V usage is TRBV25-1 and J usage is TRBJ2-5; 11 nucleotides agree with TRBD1. V dropped 0 bases and J dropped 6; count of bases not matched to a gene: 12. CDR1 is MGHDK and CDR2 is SYGVNS in the germline V gene. The CDR3 is made up of 18 amino acids. CDR3 DNA sequence: TGTGCCAGCAGTGAATATAAGGGACAGGGGGTAAGGGCACAGACCCAGTACTTC. Translating gives CASSEYKGQGVRAQTQYF.

The chain carries TRBV12-3 or TRBV12-4 and TRBJ1-1; the D is unclear. Trimming stripped 6 bases from V and 1 base from J, with 15 bases between. The CDR3 is 15 residues long. DNA of the CDR3: TGTGCCAGCAGCCCCTGGGAAGCACGGAACACTGAAGCTTTCTTT. Translating it yields CASSPWEARNTEAFF.

The gene calls are TRBV4-3 and TRBJ2-5, with 8 nucleotides matching TRBD1. Trimming removed 0 bases from V and 2 bases from J; junction bases left unmatched: 5. Germline CDR1 reads LGHNA; CDR2 reads YSLEER. This CDR3 has 16 residues. DNA of the CDR3: TGCGCCAGCAGCCAAGATAGAGGGACAGGTCAAGAGACCCAGTACTTC. It codes for CASSQDRGTGQETQYF.

The chain employs TRBV6-6 and TRBJ2-3, with 9 bases fitting TRBD2. J was trimmed by 4 bases and V by 0 bases; bases with no gene match: 8. The CDR3 has 17 amino acids. Germline CDR1 is MNHNY and CDR2 is SVGAGI (reference sequence). As DNA, the CDR3 is TGTGCCAGCAGTTACTCCGGGGCGGGGGGGCCCGCAGATACGCAGTATTTT. Translated: CASSYSGAGGPADTQYF.

This clonotype was counted between two and nine times. The V call is TRBV20-1, the J call TRBJ1-1; 10 bases agree with TRBD1. The CDR3 loop spans 14 amino acids. Trimming removed 6 bases from V and 7 bases from J; junction bases left unmatched: 11. CDR1 and CDR2 from the germline V gene are DFQATT and SNEGSKA (reference sequence). The CDR3 is CSAAGTGAKGEAFF. CDR3 DNA sequence: TGCAGTGCAGCCGGGACAGGGGCGAAAGGTGAAGCTTTCTTT.

The genes are TRBV7-6 and TRBJ2-1; no definite D call. CDR1 and CDR2 (germline): SGHVS, FNYEAQ. The length of the CDR3 is 12 residues. Trimming shortened V by 5 bases and J by 8 bases, and 10 bases separated the two germline ends. The CDR3 sequence is CASSLSVHEQFF. CDR3 sequence (DNA): TGTGCCAGCAGCCTATCAGTACATGAGCAGTTCTTC.

A few counts support this clonotype. The J gene is TRBJ2-2, the V gene TRBV2; no reliable D call. Trimming pared 7 bases from V and 4 bases from J, leaving 7 bases between. The CDR3 loop spans 12 amino acids. Germline values: CDR1 SNHLY, CDR2 FYNNEI. The CDR3 protein is CASTRGTGELFF. DNA for the CDR3: TGTGCCAGCACCAGAGGCACCGGGGAGCTGTTTTTT.

This clonotype has just a few counts. J is TRBJ2-3 and V is TRBV5-1; D gene ambiguous. Trimming left V 3 bases short and J 5 bases short, with 10 bases between. Per germline, CDR1 SGHRS and CDR2 YFSETQ. The length of the CDR3 is 13 residues. CDR3 protein: CASSYRPVDTQYF. The CDR3 nucleotides read TGCGCCAGCAGCTACCGCCCTGTAGATACGCAGTATTTT.

Only a few counts were recorded for this clonotype. The genes are TRBV6-5 and TRBJ2-2; D possibly corresponds to TRBD2 (5 bases). The germline V and J ends were trimmed by 2 bases and 5 bases, with 9 bases remaining between them. The CDR3 sequence is 14 residues long. The germline CDR1 and CDR2 sequences are MNHEY and SVGAGI. The CDR3 region has the DNA TGTGCCAGCAGTTACGGGAGAGGGACCGGGGAGCTGTTTTTT. It specifies CASSYGRGTGELFF.

V and J are TRBV5-1 and TRBJ1-1; D perhaps matches TRBD1 (6 bases). Trimming pared 4 bases from V and 5 bases from J, leaving 21 bases between. Germline loops: CDR1 SGHRS, CDR2 YFSETQ. The CDR3 covers 16 residues. DNA for the CDR3: TGCGCCAGCAGCCCTGTTTTTCGGGGGGCAAAAACTGAAGCTTTCTTT. Translated, it gives CASSPVFRGAKTEAFF.

At least ten counts were recorded for this clonotype. The chain uses TRBV7-2 and TRBJ1-4; no clear D gene. V was cut by 5 bases and J by 7 bases, with 14 bases left in between. This CDR3 region has 14 residues. The germline gives CDR1 SGHTA, CDR2 FQGNSA. The CDR3 DNA follows: TGTGCCAGCAGCCGAATACAGCAAGGTGAAAAACTGTTTTTT. Amino acids: CASSRIQQGEKLFF.

The V gene is TRBV6-2 or TRBV6-3, the J gene TRBJ1-5; the D is unclear. Per the germline V gene, CDR1 is MNHEY and CDR2 is SVGEGT. Trimming took off 5 bases at V and 5 bases at J, with 7 bases between the two ends. There are 12 residues in the CDR3. CDR3 sequence (DNA): TGTGCCAGCAGTCCACCCTATCAGCCCCAGCATTTT. Protein: CASSPPYQPQHF.

This clonotype was detected ten times or more. The V gene is TRBV6-5, the J gene TRBJ2-7; tentative D call: TRBD1 (6 bases). The ends were cut back, 2 bases at V and 3 bases at J, with 11 bases in the middle. Germline lookup yields CDR1 MNHEY and CDR2 SVGAGI. The CDR3 has 14 amino acids. The CDR3 DNA sequence: TGTGCCAGCAGTTACCGGGCAGGGGACTACGAGCAGTACTTC. This codes for CASSYRAGDYEQYF.

This clonotype was seen a handful of times. The CDR3 nucleotides read TGCGCCAGCAGCTCCGGGACAGGGGGCACCGGGGAGCTGTTTTTT. Translating gives CASSSGTGGTGELFF. The chain links TRBV5-1 to TRBJ2-2; the match to TRBD1 covers 11 bases. The germline gives CDR1 SGHRS, CDR2 YFSETQ. V was pared by 3 bases and J by 4 bases, with 2 bases of the junction left unmatched. The length of the CDR3 is 15 residues.

The genes are TRBV20-1 and TRBJ1-5; D might be TRBD1 (5 bases). Germline values: CDR1 DFQATT, CDR2 SNEGSKA (reference sequence). Trimming removed 0 bases from V and 0 bases from J, with 9 bases in between. The CDR3 spans 15 residues. CDR3 coding DNA: TGCAGTGCTAGAGAAGTAGGGGATAGCAATCAGCCCCAGCATTTT. Protein: CSAREVGDSNQPQHF.

At least ten counts were recorded for this clonotype. This rearrangement joins TRBV6-5 to TRBJ1-2, with D maybe TRBD1 (5 bases). The CDR3 is made up of 14 amino acids. From germline, CDR1 is MNHEY and CDR2 SVGAGI. V lost 1 base to trimming and J lost 2 bases, with 8 bases between them. CDR3 loop: CASSYYRGNYGYTF. For the CDR3, the DNA is TGTGCCAGCAGTTACTATCGGGGCAACTATGGCTACACCTTC.

The chain carries TRBV4-3 and TRBJ2-3; 12 bases map to TRBD2. V dropped 5 bases and J dropped 5; count of bases not matched to a gene: 11. Germline V gene data show CDR1 as LGHNA and CDR2 as YSLEER. The CDR3 totals 17 residues. The CDR3 bases are TGCGCCAGCAGCAAGGTCCTAGCGGGGGGGCCTGGAGATACGCAGTATTTT. The encoded protein is CASSKVLAGGPGDTQYF.

This clonotype was counted at least ten times. This chain connects TRBV9 to TRBJ2-2, with D uncertain. From germline, CDR1 is SGDLS and CDR2 YYNGEE. Between the trimmed V and J ends, which lost 1 base and 6 bases, there was a span of 4 bases. The CDR3 has 12 amino acids. The CDR3 nucleotides are TGTGCCAGCAGCGTAATATCCGGGGAGCTGTTTTTT. Its translation is CASSVISGELFF.

This clonotype was found many times. The genes are TRBV5-5 and TRBJ2-3; D unclear. V was shortened by 1 base and J by 0 bases, with 9 bases between the two germline ends. Germline lookup yields CDR1 SGHKS and CDR2 YYEKEE (reference sequence). This CDR3 region has 15 residues. This CDR3 reads CASSLFSQSTDTQYF. CDR3 DNA: TGTGCCAGCAGCTTGTTTTCTCAGAGCACAGATACGCAGTATTTT.

This clonotype has more than one count but fewer than ten. V gene TRBV4-2 combines with J gene TRBJ1-2, with 11 bases identical to TRBD1. The germline CDR1 and CDR2 sequences are LGHNA and YNFKEQ. The junction had 6 bases not matched to a gene; V was cut back by 4 bases and J by 2 bases. This CDR3 comprises 16 residues. The CDR3 sequence is CASSPGQGVVNYGYTF. The CDR3 DNA is TGTGCCAGCAGCCCGGGACAGGGGGTAGTCAACTATGGCTACACCTTC.

The V and J genes are TRBV5-1 and TRBJ1-1; the D gene is possibly TRBD1 (6 bases). CDR3 length equals 15 residues. V was shortened by 4 bases and J by 4 bases, with 17 bases between the two germline ends. Germline values: CDR1 SGHRS, CDR2 YFSETQ. CDR3 sequence: CASSPRAGETTEAFF. In DNA, the CDR3 is TGCGCCAGCAGCCCTCGGGCAGGGGAGACCACTGAAGCTTTCTTT. Looking up the rest from reference TRBV5-1 and TRBJ1-1 gives the full variable domain: KAGVTQTPRYLIKTRGQQVTLSCSPISGHRSVSWYQQTPGQGLQFLFEYFSETQRNKGNFPGRFSGRQFSNSRSEMNVSTLELGDSALYLCASSPRAGETTEAFFGQGTRLTVV.

This clonotype was seen more than once but under ten times. The V call is TRBV5-4, the J call TRBJ2-1, with a weak D call TRBD2 (7 bases). The CDR3 covers 15 residues. Germline CDR1 reads SGHNT; CDR2 reads YYREEE (reference sequence). Trimming shortened V by 0 bases and J by 6 bases, and 13 bases separated the two germline ends. The DNA for the CDR3 is TGTGCCAGCAGCTTGGTCCCGGGGGGCCTCAATGAGCAGTTCTTC. This gives the protein CASSLVPGGLNEQFF.

In its sample, this clonotype was seen once. An end of the junction does not agree with germline; a read error may underlie this. The V call is TRBV7-7, the J call TRBJ2-1, with D perhaps TRBD2 (6 bases). Germline lookup yields CDR1 SSHAT and CDR2 FNYEAQ (reference sequence). The CDR3 spans 15 residues. CDR3 region: CASSLVGGEYNEQFF. The CDR3 region has the DNA TGTGCTAGCAGCTTAGTCGGCGGGGAATACAATGAGCAGTTCTTC.

This clonotype has more than one count but fewer than ten. This chain links TRBV24-1 with TRBJ1-1; D might be TRBD1 (5 bases). The CDR3 has 15 residues. In germline, CDR1 is KGHDR, CDR2 SFDVKD. Trimming took 3 bases from V and 6 from J, leaving 16 bases between them. The CDR3 sequence is CATSDNGAGVPEAFF. The CDR3 DNA follows: TGTGCCACCAGTGATAATGGGGCTGGGGTGCCTGAAGCTTTCTTT.